Reported below is one T cell receptor beta chain. Germline CDR1 and CDR2: MNHNS and SASEGT. The ends lost 3 bases at V and 7 bases at J; junction bases unmatched: 4. The CDR3 is 14 amino acids. In the authors' workflow: Nucleated cell counts were estimated from reference gene primer amplification. TCRdb keeps only in-frame clones here, not all; method: immunoSEQ multiplex PCR. V and J calls plus clone size are reproduced from that table; the DNA served to infer D and trimming. The sample has about 150,000 clones; approximately 80% are singletons. This sample is drawn from a study of blood T cell repertoires in COVID-19. Overall study: Italy, Spain and the United States were the sources of the convalescent and acute COVID-19 samples. The cDNA or gDNA used as material had been derived from T cells, B-cell-depleted T cells, or PBMCs.

The sequencing input was peripheral blood. This chain links TRBV6-1 with TRBJ1-4; TRBD1 matches 8 bases. The receptor's source is a woman older than 75 with acute or convalescent COVID-19. The CDR3 sequence is CASSDPGQAEKLFF. The CDR3 DNA sequence: TGTGCCAGCAGTGATCCGGGACAGGCTGAAAAACTGTTTTTT.